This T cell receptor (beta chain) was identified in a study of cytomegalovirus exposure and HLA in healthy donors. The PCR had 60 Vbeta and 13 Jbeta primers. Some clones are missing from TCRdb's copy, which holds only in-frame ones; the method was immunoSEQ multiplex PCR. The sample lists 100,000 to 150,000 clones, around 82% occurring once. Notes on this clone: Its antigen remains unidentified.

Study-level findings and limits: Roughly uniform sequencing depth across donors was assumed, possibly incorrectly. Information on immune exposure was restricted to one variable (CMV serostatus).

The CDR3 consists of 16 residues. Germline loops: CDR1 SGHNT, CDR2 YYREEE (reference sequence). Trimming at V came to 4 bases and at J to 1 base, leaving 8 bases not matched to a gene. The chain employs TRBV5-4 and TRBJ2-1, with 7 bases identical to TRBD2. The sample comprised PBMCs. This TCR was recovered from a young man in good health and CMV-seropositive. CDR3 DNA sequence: TGTGCCAGCAGCCCGGGTGGGGGGGAGTCCTACAATGAGCAGTTCTTC. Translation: CASSPGGGESYNEQFF.